This T cell receptor (beta chain) was identified in a study of T-cell memory formation after mild COVID-19. In the study overall: Most TCR clusters belonged to a single donor.

TCRdb analysed the 5' RACE reads with MiXCR anew, one entry per CDR3 protein. The sample has approximately 50,000 distinct CDR3 sequences; approximately 9.1% are singletons. The V gene end was trimmed by 7 bases and the J gene end by 7 bases; junction bases not matched to a gene: 15. This CDR3 region has 15 residues. This clonotype occurred many times. Input material: PBMCs or a T cell subset sorted from them (not recorded which). The TCR originated in an adult woman who had mild COVID-19 (a few samples of this study predate the infection). Cell type and time point are not known. This rearrangement joins TRBV12-3 or TRBV12-4 to TRBJ1-2, with TRBD1 matching over 7 bases. CDR3 DNA: TGTGCCAGCAATAACCCCCGGGACAGCGTTAGTGGCTACACCTTC. This translates into CASNNPRDSVSGYTF.